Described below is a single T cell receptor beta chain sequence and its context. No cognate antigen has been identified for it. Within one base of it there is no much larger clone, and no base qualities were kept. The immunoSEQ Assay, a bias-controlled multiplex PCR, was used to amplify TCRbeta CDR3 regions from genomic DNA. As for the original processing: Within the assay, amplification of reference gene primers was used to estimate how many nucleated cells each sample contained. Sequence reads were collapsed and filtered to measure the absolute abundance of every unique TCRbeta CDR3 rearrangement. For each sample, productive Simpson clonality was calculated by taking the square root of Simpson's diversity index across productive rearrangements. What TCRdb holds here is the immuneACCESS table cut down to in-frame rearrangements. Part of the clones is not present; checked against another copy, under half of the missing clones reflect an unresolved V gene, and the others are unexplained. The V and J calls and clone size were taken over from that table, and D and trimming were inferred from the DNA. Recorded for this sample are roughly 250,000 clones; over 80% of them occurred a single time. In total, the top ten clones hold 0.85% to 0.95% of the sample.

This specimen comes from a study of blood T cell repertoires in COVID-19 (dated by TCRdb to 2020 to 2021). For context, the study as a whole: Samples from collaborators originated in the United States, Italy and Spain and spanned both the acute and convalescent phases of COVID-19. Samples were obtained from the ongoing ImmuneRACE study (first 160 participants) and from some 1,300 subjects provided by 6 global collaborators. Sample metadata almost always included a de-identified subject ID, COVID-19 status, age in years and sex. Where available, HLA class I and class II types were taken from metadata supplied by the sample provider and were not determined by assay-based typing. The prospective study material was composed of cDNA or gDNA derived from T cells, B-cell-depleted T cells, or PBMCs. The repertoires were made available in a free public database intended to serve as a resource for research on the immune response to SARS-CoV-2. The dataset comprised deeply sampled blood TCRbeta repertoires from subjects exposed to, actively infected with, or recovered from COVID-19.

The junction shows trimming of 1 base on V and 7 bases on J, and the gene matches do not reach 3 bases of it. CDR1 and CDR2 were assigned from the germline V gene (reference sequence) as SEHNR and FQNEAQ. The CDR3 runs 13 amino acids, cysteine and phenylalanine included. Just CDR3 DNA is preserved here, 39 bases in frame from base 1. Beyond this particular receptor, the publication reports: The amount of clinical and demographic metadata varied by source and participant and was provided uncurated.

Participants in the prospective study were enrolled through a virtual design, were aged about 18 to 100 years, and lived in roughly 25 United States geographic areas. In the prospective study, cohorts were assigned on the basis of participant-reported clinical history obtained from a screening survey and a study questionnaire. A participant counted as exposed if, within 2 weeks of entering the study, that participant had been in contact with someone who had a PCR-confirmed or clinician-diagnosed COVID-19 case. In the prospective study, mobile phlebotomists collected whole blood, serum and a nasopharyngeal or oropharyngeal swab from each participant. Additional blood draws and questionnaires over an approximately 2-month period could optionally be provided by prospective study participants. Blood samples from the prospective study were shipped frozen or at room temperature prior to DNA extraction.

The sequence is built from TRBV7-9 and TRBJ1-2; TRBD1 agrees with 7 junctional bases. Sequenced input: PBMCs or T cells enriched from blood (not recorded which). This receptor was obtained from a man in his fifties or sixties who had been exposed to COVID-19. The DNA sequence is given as TGTGCCAGCAGCTTAGGACAGGGTGGTGGCTACACCTTC. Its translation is CASSLGQGGGYTF. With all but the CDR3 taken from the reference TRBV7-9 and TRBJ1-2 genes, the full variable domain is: DTGVSQNPRHKITKRGQNVTFRCDPISEHNRLYWYRQTLGQGPEFLTYFQNEAQLEKSRLLSDRFSAERPKGSFSTLEIQRTEQGDSAMYLCASSLGQGGGYTFGSGTRLTVV.